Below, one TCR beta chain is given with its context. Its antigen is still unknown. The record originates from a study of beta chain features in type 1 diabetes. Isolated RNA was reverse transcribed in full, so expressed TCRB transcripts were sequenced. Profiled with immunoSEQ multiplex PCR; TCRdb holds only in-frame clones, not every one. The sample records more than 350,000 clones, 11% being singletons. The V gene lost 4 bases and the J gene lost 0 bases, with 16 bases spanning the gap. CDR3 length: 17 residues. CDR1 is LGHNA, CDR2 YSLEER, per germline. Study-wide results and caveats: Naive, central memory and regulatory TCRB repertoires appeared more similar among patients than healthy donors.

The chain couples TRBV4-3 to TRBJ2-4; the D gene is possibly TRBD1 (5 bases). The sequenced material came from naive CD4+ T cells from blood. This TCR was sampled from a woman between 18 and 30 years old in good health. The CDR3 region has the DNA TGCGCCAGCAGCCCCCAGGGTCAGAGTCTAGCCAAAAACATTCAGTACTTC. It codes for CASSPQGQSLAKNIQYF.